This T cell receptor beta chain was identified during a study of blood T cell repertoires in COVID-19. Germline lookup yields CDR1 SGHAT and CDR2 FQNNGV. There are 16 residues in the CDR3. With 2 bases clipped from V and 4 bases from J, the junction kept 6 bases outside the gene matches. Adults between roughly 18 and 89 years of age took part from about two dozen US areas. In assigning cohorts, the study relied on participant-reported clinical history. Here immunoSEQ multiplex PCR was the method, and the copy in TCRdb shows in-frame clones only, minus some. The sample carries about 330,000 clones, about 90% recorded once. This clone has a single count.

The clonotype comes from a young woman who had recovered from COVID-19. The chain couples TRBV11-2 to TRBJ2-1; 9 bases fit TRBD1. The sample taken for sequencing was PBMCs or T cells enriched from blood (not recorded which). The CDR3 coding sequence is TGTGCCAGCAGCTTACCCGGGACAGGGTCGTACAATGAGCAGTTCTTC. Translating gives CASSLPGTGSYNEQFF.